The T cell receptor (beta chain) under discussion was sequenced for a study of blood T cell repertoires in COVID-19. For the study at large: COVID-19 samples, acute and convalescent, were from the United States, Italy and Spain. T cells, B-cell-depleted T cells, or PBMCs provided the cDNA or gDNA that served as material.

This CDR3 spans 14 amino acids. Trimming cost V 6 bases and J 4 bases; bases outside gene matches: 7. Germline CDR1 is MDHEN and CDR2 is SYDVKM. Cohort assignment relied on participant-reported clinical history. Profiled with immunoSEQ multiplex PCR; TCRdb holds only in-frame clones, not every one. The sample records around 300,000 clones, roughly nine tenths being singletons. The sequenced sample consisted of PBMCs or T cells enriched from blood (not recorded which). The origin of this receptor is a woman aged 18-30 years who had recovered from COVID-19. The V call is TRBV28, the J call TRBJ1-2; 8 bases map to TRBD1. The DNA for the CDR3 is TGTGCCAGCAGACAGGGGGACGGCGTCTATGGCTACACCTTC. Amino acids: CASRQGDGVYGYTF.